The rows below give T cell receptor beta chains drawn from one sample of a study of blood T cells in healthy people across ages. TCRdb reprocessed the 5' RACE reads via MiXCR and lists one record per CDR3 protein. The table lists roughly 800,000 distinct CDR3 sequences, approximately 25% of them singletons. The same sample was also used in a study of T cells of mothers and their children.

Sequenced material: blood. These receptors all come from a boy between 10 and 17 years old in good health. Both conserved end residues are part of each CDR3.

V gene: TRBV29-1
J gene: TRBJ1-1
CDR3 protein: CSGGDGTEAFF

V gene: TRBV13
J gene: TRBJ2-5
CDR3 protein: CASTPRAQYF

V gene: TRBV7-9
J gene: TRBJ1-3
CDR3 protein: CASSLESGPIYF

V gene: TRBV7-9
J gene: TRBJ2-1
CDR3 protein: CASSSTPRDLEQFF

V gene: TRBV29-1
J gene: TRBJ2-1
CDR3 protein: CSVKEPGLAGARSYNEQFF

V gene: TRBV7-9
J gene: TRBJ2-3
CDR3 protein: CASSLGLAVTDTQYF

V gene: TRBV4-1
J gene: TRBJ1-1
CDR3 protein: CASSQTGSEAFF

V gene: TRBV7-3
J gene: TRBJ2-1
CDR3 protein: CASKTGHEQFF

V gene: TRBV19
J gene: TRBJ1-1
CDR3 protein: CASNDPAGLDTEAFF

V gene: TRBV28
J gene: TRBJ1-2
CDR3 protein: CASSLRQEYYGYTF

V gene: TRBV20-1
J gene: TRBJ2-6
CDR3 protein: CSAMGQGVRSSGANVLTF

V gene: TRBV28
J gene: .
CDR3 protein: CASSPSGRAIYEQYF

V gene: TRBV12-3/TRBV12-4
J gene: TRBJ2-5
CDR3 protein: CASSRQGQWETQYF

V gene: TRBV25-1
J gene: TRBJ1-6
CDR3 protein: CASSWGGTEESPLHF

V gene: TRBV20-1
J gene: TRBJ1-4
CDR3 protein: CSARDGPFTNEKLFF

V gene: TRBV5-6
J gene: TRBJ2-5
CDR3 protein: CASSFGTGKETQYF

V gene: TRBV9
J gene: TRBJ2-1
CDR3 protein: CASSTDRRRSYNEQFF

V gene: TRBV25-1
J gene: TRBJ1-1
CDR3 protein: CASSVPGTGQAFF

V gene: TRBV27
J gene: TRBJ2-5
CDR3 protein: CASSLSRVRDRGETQYF

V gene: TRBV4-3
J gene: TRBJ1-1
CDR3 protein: CASSQELAGLGADTEAFF

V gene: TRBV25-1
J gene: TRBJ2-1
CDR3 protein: CASTSSGGYNEQFF

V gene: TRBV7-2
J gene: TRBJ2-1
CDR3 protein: CASNQGGRSEQFF

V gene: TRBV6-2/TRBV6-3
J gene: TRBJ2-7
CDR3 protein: CASSSAPGTSGPYEQYF

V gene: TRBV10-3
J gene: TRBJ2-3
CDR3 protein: CAASGTALNTQYF

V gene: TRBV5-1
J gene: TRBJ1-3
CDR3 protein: CASSSGGPLVSANTIYF

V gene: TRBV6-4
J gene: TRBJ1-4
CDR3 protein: CASSQELGDEKLFF

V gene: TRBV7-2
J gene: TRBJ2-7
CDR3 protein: CASSSTSTSYEQYF

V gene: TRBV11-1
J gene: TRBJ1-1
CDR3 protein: CASSLEGIPTEAFF

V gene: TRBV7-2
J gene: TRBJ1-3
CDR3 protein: CASSLVPDRGNTIYF

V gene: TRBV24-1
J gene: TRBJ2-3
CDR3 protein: CATSDPLRGSDTQYF

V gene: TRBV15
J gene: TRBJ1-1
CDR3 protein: CATSRVPAEAFF

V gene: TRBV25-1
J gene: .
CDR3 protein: CASSDLNGQFF

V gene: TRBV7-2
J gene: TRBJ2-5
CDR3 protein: CASSLATKETQYF

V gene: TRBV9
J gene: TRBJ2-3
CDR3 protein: CASSVGSPDTQYF

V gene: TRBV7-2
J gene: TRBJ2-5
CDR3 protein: CASSFLGIITEQETQYF

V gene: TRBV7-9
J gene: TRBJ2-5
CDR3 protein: CASSPATNFQGVETQYF

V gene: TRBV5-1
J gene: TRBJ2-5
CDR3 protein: CASSRGTSGEETQYF

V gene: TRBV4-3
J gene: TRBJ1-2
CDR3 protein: CASSQVLAWRQGADGYTF

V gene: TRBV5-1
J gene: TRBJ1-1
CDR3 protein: CASSPATGFATEAFF